These 30 T cell receptor beta chains came from one sample sequenced in a study of T cell responses to AZD1222 COVID-19 vaccine. Generated by immunoSEQ multiplex PCR, the TCRdb table keeps only in-frame clones and is missing some. The sample has under 70,000 clones, roughly 78% seen once; the top ten hold approximately 23%. Source: peripheral blood, taken on day 0 of MenACWY control vaccination. The receptors originated from an adult in good health.

The chain joins TRBV11-2 to TRBJ2-2; D may be TRBD1 (5 bases). The length of the CDR3 is 19 residues. V was trimmed by 0 bases and J by 0 bases, leaving 17 bases between them. Per germline, CDR1 SGHAT and CDR2 FQNNGV. The CDR3 coding sequence is TGTGCCAGCAGCTTAGATATAGGACACCTTAAAGCGAACACCGGGGAGCTGTTTTTT. Its translation is CASSLDIGHLKANTGELFF. The entire variable domain, with the rest obtained from reference TRBV11-2 and TRBJ2-2, is as follows: EAGVAQSPRYKIIEKRQSVAFWCNPISGHATLYWYQQILGQGPKLLIQFQNNGVVDDSQLPKDRFSAERLKGVDSTLKIQPAKLEDSAVYLCASSLDIGHLKANTGELFFGEGSRLTVL.

This rearrangement joins TRBV6-2 or TRBV6-3 to TRBJ2-3; 10 bases fit TRBD1. This CDR3 spans 14 amino acids. V gave up 6 bases and J gave up 4 bases; unmatched junction bases: 4. The germline CDR1 and CDR2 sequences are MNHEY and SVGEGT. The CDR3 DNA sequence: TGTGCCAGCAGCCTGGGGACAGGGGCAGATACGCAGTATTTT. This encodes CASSLGTGADTQYF.

This clone came up once. The rearrangement joins TRBV11-2 to TRBJ1-4; D remains unclear. This CDR3 spans 15 amino acids. The germline V gene has CDR1 SGHAT and CDR2 FQNNGV. With 3 bases removed from V and 5 bases from J, the gap between germline ends came to 13 bases. The CDR3 nucleotides are TGTGCCAGCAGCTTGGATCGGGGAGGGAATGAAAAACTGTTTTTT. Protein sequence: CASSLDRGGNEKLFF.

The chain couples TRBV11-3 to TRBJ1-1; TRBD1 agrees at 7 bases. Germline CDR1 reads SGHNT; CDR2 reads YENEEA. V trimming: 2 bases; J trimming: 7 bases; junction bases outside the gene matches: 4. The CDR3 runs 13 residues. CDR3 residues: CASSLTGEGEAFF. The CDR3 DNA reads TGTGCCAGCAGCTTAACAGGGGAAGGTGAAGCTTTCTTT.

The rearrangement joins TRBV5-5 to TRBJ2-2; weak D call: TRBD2 (5 bases). Trimming cost V 6 bases and J 5 bases, with 20 bases left between them. Germline V gene sequence: CDR1 SGHKS, CDR2 YYEKEE (reference sequence). There are 16 residues in the CDR3. Here the CDR3 DNA reads TGTGCCAGCATTTTAGCGTTGGGTAGCGCGACCGGGGAGCTGTTTTTT. Its translation: CASILALGSATGELFF.

The chain couples TRBV4-2 to TRBJ2-3; no firm D call. Per the germline V gene, CDR1 is LGHNA and CDR2 is YNFKEQ. The CDR3 is made up of 16 amino acids. The V and J ends lost 1 base and 0 bases respectively, with 11 bases between them. The CDR3 is CASSQGVSASTDTQYF. CDR3 DNA sequence: TGTGCCAGCAGCCAAGGGGTGTCAGCGAGCACAGATACGCAGTATTTT.

This chain links TRBV11-2 with TRBJ1-2, with D possibly matching TRBD1 (5 bases). The germline CDR1 and CDR2 sequences are SGHAT and FQNNGV. The CDR3 extends over 14 amino acids. V lost 5 bases, J lost 6 bases, and 16 bases lay in between. The CDR3 loop reads CASSRPGRGNGYTF. In nucleotides, the CDR3 is TGTGCCAGCAGCCGTCCAGGGCGGGGCAATGGCTACACCTTC. The full variable domain, with the rest looked up from reference TRBV11-2 and TRBJ1-2, is EAGVAQSPRYKIIEKRQSVAFWCNPISGHATLYWYQQILGQGPKLLIQFQNNGVVDDSQLPKDRFSAERLKGVDSTLKIQPAKLEDSAVYLCASSRPGRGNGYTFGSGTRLTVV.

Only a few counts were recorded for this clone. The rearrangement uses TRBV19 and TRBJ2-5, with D possibly TRBD1 on 5 matching bases. In germline, CDR1 is LNHDA, CDR2 SQIVND (reference sequence). The length of the CDR3 is 13 residues. V lost 5 bases to trimming and J lost 5 bases, with 12 bases between them. CDR3 residues: CASSDSGLETQYF. The CDR3 DNA sequence: TGTGCCAGTAGTGATTCAGGGTTGGAGACCCAGTACTTC.

This rearrangement joins TRBV2 to TRBJ2-2; D is undetermined. Per germline, CDR1 SNHLY and CDR2 FYNNEI. V lost 7 bases and J lost 6, with 12 bases in between. The CDR3 sequence is 13 residues long. The CDR3 bases are TGTGCCAGCACTAACTGGGCGGCCGGGGAGCTGTTTTTT. It is translated as CASTNWAAGELFF.

The J gene is TRBJ1-1, the V gene TRBV6-5; a possible D gene is TRBD1 (6 bases). There are 15 residues in the CDR3. Between the trimmed V and J ends, which lost 5 bases and 5 bases, there was a span of 18 bases. CDR1 and CDR2 (germline): MNHEY, SVGAGI. The CDR3 region has the DNA TGTGCCAGCAGTCCCTGGGCAGGGCAGGGGACTGAAGCTTTCTTT. This codes for CASSPWAGQGTEAFF.

This chain connects TRBV30 to TRBJ1-1; D is unresolved. Germline lookup yields CDR1 GTSNPN and CDR2 SVGIG (reference sequence). Trimming shortened V by 0 bases and J by 1 base, and 6 bases separated the two germline ends. The CDR3 has 13 amino acids. This CDR3 is CAWSVKGNTEAFF. The CDR3 coding sequence is TGTGCCTGGAGTGTTAAGGGGAACACTGAAGCTTTCTTT. The whole variable domain, filled in from reference TRBV30 and TRBJ1-1, reads SQTIHQWPATLVQPVGSPLSLECTVEGTSNPNLYWYRQAAGRGLQLLFYSVGIGQISSEVPQNLSASRPQDRQFILSSKKLLLSDSGFYLCAWSVKGNTEAFFGQGTRLTVV.

The chain is built from TRBV30 and TRBJ1-5, with TRBD1 as a possible D gene (6 bases). V dropped 0 bases and J dropped 3 bases, with 9 bases sitting between them. CDR3 length equals 14 residues. Germline CDR1 and CDR2: GTSNPN and SVGIG (reference sequence). In nucleotides, the CDR3 is TGTGCCTGGAGTGTAGGACAGTTCAATCAGCCCCAGCATTTT. Encoded protein: CAWSVGQFNQPQHF.

The J gene is TRBJ2-1, the V gene TRBV28; D is perhaps TRBD2 (6 bases). The CDR3 has 16 amino acids. The germline V gene encodes CDR1 MDHEN and CDR2 SYDVKM. The V and J ends lost 6 bases and 0 bases respectively, with 15 bases between them. In nucleotides, the CDR3 is TGTGCCAGCAGCCCTTCGGCGGGGAGCTCCTACAATGAGCAGTTCTTC. As protein: CASSPSAGSSYNEQFF. Full variable domain (rest looked up from reference TRBV28 and TRBJ2-1): DVKVTQSSRYLVKRTGEKVFLECVQDMDHENMFWYRQDPGLGLRLIYFSYDVKMKEKGDIPEGYSVSREKKERFSLILESASTNQTSMYLCASSPSAGSSYNEQFFGPGTRLTVL.

This clone is a singleton in its sample. At one end the junction does not follow the germline gene, possibly because of a read error. V is TRBV6-5 and J is TRBJ2-5; D not resolved. Looked up from germline, CDR1 is MNHEY and CDR2 is SVGAGI. The CDR3 consists of 12 residues. DNA of the CDR3: TGTGCCAGCTCCCCCAACCAGGAGACCCAGTACTTC. This sequence encodes CASSPNQETQYF.

The V gene is TRBV7-2, the J gene TRBJ2-5; no clear D. CDR3 length: 13 residues. Trimming removed 5 bases from V and 6 bases from J, with 13 bases in between. CDR1 is SGHTA and CDR2 is FQGNSA in the germline V gene. In nucleotides, the CDR3 is TGTGCCAGCAGCCGACCCGGTTCTAAGACCCAGTACTTC. Its protein is CASSRPGSKTQYF.

The rearrangement links TRBV5-1 to TRBJ2-2; no definite D call. CDR1 SGHRS and CDR2 YFSETQ come from the germline V gene. Trimming removed 5 bases at V and 6 bases at J, with 8 bases between. This CDR3 has 12 amino acids. The DNA of the CDR3 is TGCGCCAGCAGACTCACAGCCGGGGAGCTGTTTTTT. This gives the protein CASRLTAGELFF. Based on the CDR3 plus reference TRBV5-1 and TRBJ2-2, the full variable domain is KAGVTQTPRYLIKTRGQQVTLSCSPISGHRSVSWYQQTPGQGLQFLFEYFSETQRNKGNFPGRFSGRQFSNSRSEMNVSTLELGDSALYLCASRLTAGELFFGEGSRLTVL.

This chain joins TRBV29-1 and TRBJ1-3; TRBD1 might be the D (5 bases). The germline CDR1 and CDR2 sequences are SQVTM and ANQGSEA. CDR3 length equals 13 residues. The ends were cut back, 5 bases at V and 0 bases at J, with 8 bases in the middle. The CDR3 DNA reads TGCAGCGTTTCGACAGACTCTGGAAACACCATATATTTT. Translating it yields CSVSTDSGNTIYF.

The chain employs TRBV21-1 and TRBJ1-2. TRBV21-1 is marked as a pseudogene. The CDR3 contains 13 residues. CDR3 in DNA: TGTGCCGCGAGCAGCCTCCCAAACTATGGCTACACCTTC. Protein: CAASSLPNYGYTF.

CDR3 protein: CASSQGASYEQYF. The CDR3 DNA reads as TGTGCCAGCAGCCAAGGGGCCAGTTACGAGCAGTACTTC. The rearrangement uses TRBV4-2 and TRBJ2-7; D remains ambiguous. CDR3 length: 13 amino acids. V was cut by 1 base and J by 4 bases, with 8 bases left in between. From germline, CDR1 is LGHNA and CDR2 YNFKEQ.

V is TRBV7-9 and J is TRBJ2-7; 7 bases match TRBD1. This CDR3 contains 13 residues. V was pared by 5 bases and J by 3 bases, with 4 bases of the junction left unmatched. Germline loops: CDR1 SEHNR, CDR2 FQNEAQ (reference sequence). The CDR3 here is CASSIGQDYEQYF. The CDR3 DNA reads as TGTGCCAGCAGCATAGGACAGGACTACGAGCAGTACTTC.

This clone has just a few counts. V gene TRBV11-2 combines with J gene TRBJ2-7; 7 bases map to TRBD1. Germline CDR1 SGHAT, CDR2 FQNNGV. This CDR3 region has 13 residues. V lost 5 bases and J lost 3; bases outside the gene matches: 4. CDR3 sequence reads: CASSAGTVYEQYF. The CDR3 bases are TGTGCCAGCAGCGCTGGGACAGTCTACGAGCAGTACTTC.

The chain uses TRBV2 and TRBJ2-5; possibly TRBD2 for D (6 bases). Between the trimmed V and J ends, which lost 7 bases and 5 bases, there was a span of 14 bases. Germline V gene lookup returns CDR1 SNHLY and CDR2 FYNNEI. The CDR3 runs 13 residues. CDR3 DNA sequence: TGTGCCAGCACGGGAGACCAGATGGAGACCCAGTACTTC. Protein product: CASTGDQMETQYF.

The chain joins TRBV9 to TRBJ2-1; 12 bases are shared with TRBD2. CDR1 SGDLS and CDR2 YYNGEE come from the germline V gene. V shed 4 bases and J 9 bases; nucleotides not matched to a gene: 14. The CDR3 has 17 amino acids. The CDR3 DNA reads TGTGCCAGCAGCCCCGGCGGTTCTAGCGGGAGGGCCTTTGAGCAGTTCTTC. Translating it yields CASSPGGSSGRAFEQFF.

This chain connects TRBV10-2 to TRBJ1-1, with D unresolved. The CDR3 is 12 residues long. Trimming removed 6 bases at V and 1 base at J, with 6 bases between. The germline gives CDR1 WSHSY, CDR2 SAAADI. The CDR3 DNA is TGCGCCAGCAGCCCTACGAACACTGAAGCTTTCTTT. This translates into CASSPTNTEAFF.

The rearrangement joins TRBV11-2 to TRBJ1-1, with no clear D. Trimming shortened V by 4 bases and J by 10 bases, and 13 bases separated the two germline ends. Looked up from germline, CDR1 is SGHAT and CDR2 is FQNNGV. This CDR3 region has 12 residues. The CDR3 reads CASSSLGQRAFF. CDR3 DNA sequence: TGTGCCAGCAGCTCCCTTGGCCAGCGAGCTTTCTTT.

This chain connects TRBV15 to TRBJ2-5; TRBD2 is a possible D gene (5 bases). V lost 0 bases, J lost 5 bases, and 7 bases lay in between. CDR1 is LNHNV, CDR2 YYDKDF, per germline (reference sequence). CDR3 length equals 13 residues. The CDR3 DNA reads TGTGCCACCAGCAGAGAGAGGGCGGAGACCCAGTACTTC. Translation: CATSRERAETQYF.

The chain uses TRBV6-5 and TRBJ1-6; a weak D match, TRBD1 (5 bases). Germline loops: CDR1 MNHEY, CDR2 SVGAGI. V was pared by 2 bases and J by 10 bases, with 12 bases between. The CDR3 runs to 14 residues. Here the CDR3 reads CASSYRGDGSPLHF. The CDR3, as DNA: TGTGCCAGCAGTTACCGGGGCGATGGCTCACCCCTCCACTTT.

The J gene is TRBJ2-3, the V gene TRBV7-2, with a possible D match to TRBD1 (6 bases). Germline CDR1 is SGHTA and CDR2 is FQGNSA. The CDR3 totals 14 residues. V was pared by 5 bases and J by 3 bases, with 12 bases between. The CDR3 reads CASSPGAYTDTQYF. The CDR3 DNA reads as TGTGCCAGCAGCCCAGGGGCCTATACAGATACGCAGTATTTT.

The CDR3 DNA reads TGTGCCAGCAGCTATATCACCGGGGACCGCGGAGCTTTCTTT. This codes for CASSYITGDRGAFF. This chain joins TRBV28 and TRBJ1-1; tentative D call: TRBD1 (5 bases). CDR3 length: 14 amino acids. Trimming cost V 6 bases and J 10 bases, with 21 bases left between them. The germline gives CDR1 MDHEN, CDR2 SYDVKM.

CDR3 DNA: TGTGCCAGCAGTTTTGGGCAGGTTGGCTACGAGCAGTACTTC. This encodes CASSFGQVGYEQYF. J is TRBJ2-7 and V is TRBV28, with D unclear. Germline CDR1 reads MDHEN; CDR2 reads SYDVKM. The CDR3 runs to 14 residues. V lost 3 bases and J 3 bases, leaving 12 bases between the germline ends. Filled out from reference TRBV28 and TRBJ2-7, the complete variable domain reads DVKVTQSSRYLVKRTGEKVFLECVQDMDHENMFWYRQDPGLGLRLIYFSYDVKMKEKGDIPEGYSVSREKKERFSLILESASTNQTSMYLCASSFGQVGYEQYFGPGTRLTVT.